This T cell receptor (beta chain) was observed in a study of blood T cell repertoires in COVID-19. This clone has only a few counts. Germline loops: CDR1 SQVTM, CDR2 ANQGSEA. The trim removed 8 bases at V and 8 bases at J, leaving 17 bases unmatched. This CDR3 is built from 14 residues. The method was immunoSEQ multiplex PCR; TCRdb's version includes in-frame clones alone and lacks a portion of them. The sample carries fewer than 350,000 clones, just over 85% recorded once. The sequencing input was PBMCs or T cells enriched from blood (not recorded which). The source of this sequence is a woman in her 40s with acute COVID-19. The V call is TRBV29-1, the J call TRBJ1-2, with 7 bases fitting TRBD1. The CDR3 DNA sequence: TGCAGCACGGACGAGGTTCAGGGGGGAGGAGGCTACACCTTC. It is translated as CSTDEVQGGGGYTF.